These T cell receptor beta chains were read from a single sample in a study of blood T cell repertoires in COVID-19. Clones were sequenced by immunoSEQ multiplex PCR, and TCRdb holds only the in-frame ones, with some missing. The sample records hundreds of thousands of clones, around nine tenths being singletons. Source material: peripheral blood. These receptors all stem from a human donor in a cohort sampled during active COVID-19. Both conserved end residues are part of each CDR3. The D gene is left open where the match is weak. Clone size is given for some rows only: seen once, a few or many times, or a class if the clone is expanded.

>TRBD2|TRBJ2-2|TRBV5-4|.
CASSPGLAGRTGELFF
TGTGCCAGCAGCCCGGGACTAGCGGGACGCACCGGGGAGCTGTTTTTT
>.|TRBJ2-3|TRBV9|.
CASSVEDGPDTQYF
TGTGCCAGCAGCGTAGAAGATGGGCCAGATACGCAGTATTTT
>.|TRBJ2-1|TRBV28|.
CASSPSGAVSYNEQFF
TGTGCCAGCAGCCCCTCTGGCGCGGTATCCTACAATGAGCAGTTCTTC
>.|TRBJ1-1|TRBV6-5|.
CASSSLTGSEAFF
TGTGCCAGCAGCAGCCTCACAGGTTCTGAAGCTTTCTTT
>.|TRBJ2-4|TRBV27|.
CASSSPDSKNIQYF
TGTGCCAGCAGTTCTCCGGACAGTAAAAACATTCAGTACTTC
>.|TRBJ1-1|TRBV5-1|.
CASSWTSSNTEAFF
TGCGCCAGCAGCTGGACATCGTCGAACACTGAAGCTTTCTTT
>.|TRBJ1-1|TRBV4-1|.
CASSPRPVNTEAFF
TGCGCCAGCAGCCCGCGGCCGGTGAACACTGAAGCTTTCTTT
>TRBD1|TRBJ2-6|TRBV6-1|few
CASSEATGAGANVLTF
TGTGCCAGCAGTGAAGCGACAGGGGCTGGGGCCAACGTCCTGACTTTC
>.|TRBJ1-1|TRBV6-6|.
CASSPTGRGPSYLGGTEAFF
TGTGCCAGCAGCCCCACAGGGAGAGGGCCCTCCTACTTAGGAGGTACTGAAGCTTTCTTT
>TRBD1|TRBJ2-7|TRBV5-4|.
CASSSPGQGYHEQYF
TGTGCCAGCAGCTCACCGGGACAGGGCTACCACGAGCAGTACTTC
>.|TRBJ2-5|TRBV21-1|once
CASSKVPWTSGGCRETQYF
TGTGCCAGCAGCAAAGTGCCCTGGACTAGCGGGGGGTGTAGGGAGACCCAGTACTTC
>.|TRBJ1-2|TRBV19|.
CASSKGKTNYGYTF
TGTGCCAGTAGTAAGGGGAAAACGAACTATGGCTACACCTTC
>TRBD1|TRBJ1-1|TRBV5-4|few
CASSDTGAEAFF
TGTGCCAGCAGCGATACAGGGGCTGAAGCTTTCTTT
>TRBD1|TRBJ2-1|TRBV19|.
CASSRRGTGVSSYNEQFF
TGTGCCAGTAGTCGGCGGGGGACAGGGGTTTCCTCCTACAATGAGCAGTTCTTC
>.|TRBJ2-3|TRBV28|.
CASTEGGFSTDTQYF
TGTGCCAGCACTGAGGGGGGGTTTTCCACAGATACGCAGTATTTT
>.|TRBJ1-1|TRBV5-4|.
CASSPERAMNTEAFF
TGTGCCAGCAGCCCCGAGCGGGCTATGAACACTGAAGCTTTCTTT
>.|TRBJ2-7|TRBV19|.
CASSSQTGTTAYEQYF
TGTGCCAGTAGTTCTCAAACCGGGACAACGGCCTACGAGCAGTACTTC
>.|TRBJ1-2|TRBV30|.
CAWSGGAYGYTF
TGTGCCTGGAGCGGGGGGGCCTATGGCTACACCTTC
>TRBD1|TRBJ2-1|TRBV6-6|few
CASSSRDRGLYNEQFF
TGTGCCAGCAGTTCCCGGGACAGGGGGCTTTACAATGAGCAGTTCTTC
>.|TRBJ2-3|TRBV5-4|once
CASHPEYTDTQYF
TGTGCCAGTCACCCAGAATACACAGATACGCAGTATTTT